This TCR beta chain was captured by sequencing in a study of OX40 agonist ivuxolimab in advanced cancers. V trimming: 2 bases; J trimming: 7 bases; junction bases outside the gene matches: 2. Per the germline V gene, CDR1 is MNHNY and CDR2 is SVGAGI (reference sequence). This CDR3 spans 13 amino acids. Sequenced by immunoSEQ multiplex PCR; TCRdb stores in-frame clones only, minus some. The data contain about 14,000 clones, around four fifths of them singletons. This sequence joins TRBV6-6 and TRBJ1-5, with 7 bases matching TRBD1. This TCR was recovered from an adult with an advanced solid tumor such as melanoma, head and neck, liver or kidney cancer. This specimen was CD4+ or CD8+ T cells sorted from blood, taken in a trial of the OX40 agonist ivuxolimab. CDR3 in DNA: TGTGCCAGCAGTTACCAGGGGGAACAGCCCCAGCATTTT. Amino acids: CASSYQGEQPQHF.